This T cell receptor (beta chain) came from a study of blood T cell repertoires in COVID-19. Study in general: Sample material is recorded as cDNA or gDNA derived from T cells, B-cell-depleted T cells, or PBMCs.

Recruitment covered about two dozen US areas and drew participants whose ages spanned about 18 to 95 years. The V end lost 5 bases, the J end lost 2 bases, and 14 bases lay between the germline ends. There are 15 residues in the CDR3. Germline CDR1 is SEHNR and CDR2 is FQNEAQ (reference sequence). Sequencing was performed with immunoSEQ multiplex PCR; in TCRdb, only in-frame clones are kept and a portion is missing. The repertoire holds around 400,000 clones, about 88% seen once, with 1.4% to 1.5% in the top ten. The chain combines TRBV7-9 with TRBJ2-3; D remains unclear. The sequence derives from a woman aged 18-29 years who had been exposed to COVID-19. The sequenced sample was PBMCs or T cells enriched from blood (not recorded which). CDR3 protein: CASSTPVQVTDTQYF. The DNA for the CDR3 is TGTGCCAGCAGCACCCCGGTTCAGGTCACAGATACGCAGTATTTT.